This TCR beta chain derives from a study of cytomegalovirus exposure and HLA in healthy donors. A note on this clone: Antigen specificity is unknown. An end of the junction does not agree with germline; a read error may underlie this. Within the sample, other DNA sequences also encode this same CDR3.

This CDR3 has 14 residues. Germline CDR1 is PRHDT and CDR2 is FYEKMQ (reference sequence). Samples came from healthy bone marrow donors. The PCR made use of 60 Vbeta and 13 Jbeta primers. Method: immunoSEQ multiplex PCR; TCRdb's copy keeps in-frame clones and lacks some. The table has under 200,000 clones, 68% seen once; the top ten hold around 4.5%. Overall study findings and caveats: The study carried out a later analysis of TCR beta sequences. It associated about 15,000 of them with specific HLA alleles at a false discovery rate of 0.05.

The chain uses TRBV13 and TRBJ1-6; a weak D match, TRBD1 (5 bases). The origin of this receptor is a young woman in good health and CMV-seropositive. Input material: PBMCs. CDR3 region: CASSFVQGNSPLHF. CDR3 bases: TGTGCCAGCAGCTTTGTGCAGGGCAATTCCCCCCTCCACTTT.